The sample holds many counts of the clone carrying this T cell receptor (beta chain). The antigen is undetermined. This specimen belongs to a study of T cells in Graves' hyperthyroidism and ophthalmopathy. Study-wide results and caveats: For ophthalmopathy, model prediction preceded onset by a median roughly 6.3 months.

Template material for amplifying TCR beta CDR3 regions consisted of RNA transcripts. HTBI primers were used for first-round RT-PCR of the TCR CDR3. TCRdb independently ran MiXCR on the multiplex PCR reads; one entry per CDR3 protein. Here the sample spans almost 500,000 distinct CDR3 sequences, 22% being singletons. Uncontrolled infection, other autoimmune disease, pregnancy or lactation excluded patients. Every diagnosis used clinical symptoms, serum thyroxine and TRAb, thyroid ultrasound and orbital computed tomography. PBMCs were obtained from over 8.5 ml fresh peripheral blood. Sequenced sample: blood. The sequence came from a woman aged 70-85 years with Graves' ophthalmopathy.

The CDR3 sequence: CASKRFTLTEAFF. CDR3 in DNA: TGTGCCAGCAAGAGGTTCACACTGACTGAAGCTTTCTTT. V usage is TRBV28 and J usage is TRBJ1-1; D ambiguous. CDR3 length: 13 residues. CDR1 MDHEN and CDR2 SYDVKM come from the germline V gene. The V end was cut by 7 bases, the J end by 5 bases, with 14 bases between.